Included here is one TCR beta chain sequence, with context. Its antigen specificity is not known. Base-call qualities are not available, and no considerably larger clone is one nucleotide away. Receptor amplification or capture employed the immunoSEQ multiplex PCR assay. This immuneACCESS table, as held by TCRdb, lists in-frame sequences with V and J called but not all clones. Of the missing ones, under half trace to an unresolved V gene in checked studies; the others have no known cause. In this sample the table shows more than 85,000 clones, around 88% of which occur a single time. The ten largest clones take up roughly a sixth of the sample. This sample was included in a study of control samples from healthy donors and cancer patients (TCRdb year 2020). CDR3 length: 14 amino acids, cysteine to phenylalanine. Here the CDR3 DNA is all that survives: 42 bases in frame from base 1. V loses 3 bases, J loses 4 bases, and the germline ends lie 12 bases apart. The germline V gene (reference sequence) supplies CDR1 LNHDA and CDR2 SQIVND.

Sequenced: blood. Recombination connected TRBV19 to TRBJ1-2, with no D gene named confidently. The sequence derives from a woman in her forties or fifties in good health. In nucleotides, the sequence is TGTGCCAGTAGTATTGATCCGGAGGTCTATGGCTACACCTTC. It specifies CASSIDPEVYGYTF.